The rows below give T cell receptor beta chains drawn from one sample of a study of T cell responses to AZD1222 COVID-19 vaccine. Produced via immunoSEQ multiplex PCR; TCRdb's table is partial and in-frame only. The data contain tens of thousands of clones, around nine tenths of them singletons. Material: peripheral blood, obtained 28 days after the second AZD1222 dose. The receptors derive from an adult who received the AZD1222 COVID-19 vaccine. The CDR3 runs from the conserved cysteine through the conserved F or W. The D gene is left open where the match is weak. The listing skips clone size in some rows; elsewhere it reads once, few, many or a size class.

J: TRBJ1-5
V: TRBV24-1
size: few
D: TRBD1
DNA: TGTGCCACCAGCTCGATACCGGGACAGGGGTATCGCAATCAGCCCCAGCATTTT
CDR3: CATSSIPGQGYRNQPQHF

J: TRBJ1-3
V: TRBV5-6
size: -
D: -
DNA: TGTGCCAGCAGTTTATACGTTGGGACTGGAAACACCATATATTTT
CDR3: CASSLYVGTGNTIYF

J: TRBJ1-1
V: TRBV25-1
size: -
D: -
DNA: TGTGCCAGCAGGGCCGCTACGAGGAACACTGAAGCTTTCTTT
CDR3: CASRAATRNTEAFF

J: TRBJ2-7
V: TRBV12-3/TRBV12-4
size: -
D: -
DNA: TGTGCCAGCAGTTTTTCGGGGCGCGAGCAGTACTTC
CDR3: CASSFSGREQYF

J: TRBJ2-2
V: TRBV7-6
size: -
D: -
DNA: TGTGCCAGCAGCGTTCCGGGACGGACGAACACCGGGGAGCTGTTTTTT
CDR3: CASSVPGRTNTGELFF

J: TRBJ2-1
V: TRBV3-1/TRBV3-2
size: -
D: TRBD2
DNA: TGTGCCAGCAGCGCAATTTTACTAGCGGGGGTTGGGTACTACAATGAGCAGTTCTTC
CDR3: CASSAILLAGVGYYNEQFF

J: TRBJ2-3
V: TRBV23-1
size: -
D: -
DNA: TGCGCCAGCAGTCACGGCCGAATCACAGATACGCAGTATTTT
CDR3: CASSHGRITDTQYF

J: TRBJ2-3
V: TRBV7-9
size: -
D: TRBD2
DNA: TGTGCCAGCAGCCTCGGACTAGCGGGTGCTAGCACAGATACGCAGTATTTT
CDR3: CASSLGLAGASTDTQYF

J: TRBJ2-7
V: TRBV7-2
size: -
D: TRBD2
DNA: TGTGCCAGCAGCTCTTTTCTTCTTGTGAGCGGGAGGGGGTACGAGCAGTACTTC
CDR3: CASSSFLLVSGRGYEQYF

J: TRBJ1-1
V: TRBV9
size: -
D: -
DNA: TGTGCCAGCAGCGGGGGACGGGCCACTGAAGCTTTCTTT
CDR3: CASSGGRATEAFF

J: TRBJ2-1
V: TRBV5-1
size: -
D: -
DNA: TGCGCCAGCAGTCCCCAGGGGAGCTCCTACAATGAGCAGTTCTTC
CDR3: CASSPQGSSYNEQFF

J: TRBJ1-5
V: TRBV10-1
size: -
D: TRBD1
DNA: TGCGCCAGCACGGTCATTGAAGAACATTGTGGGGACAGAGGGTCCTATAGCAATCAGCCCCAGCATTTT
CDR3: CASTVIEEHCGDRGSYSNQPQHF

J: TRBJ2-7
V: TRBV7-9
size: -
D: -
DNA: TGTGCCAGCAGCTTAGAAGACAGGCCTTCCCACGAGCAGTACTTC
CDR3: CASSLEDRPSHEQYF

J: TRBJ2-3
V: TRBV24-1
size: -
D: -
DNA: TGTGCCACCAGTGACCAAAGACCGGGCGCAGGGTGGGATACGCAGTATTTT
CDR3: CATSDQRPGAGWDTQYF

J: TRBJ2-7
V: TRBV5-1
size: -
D: TRBD1
DNA: TGCGCCAGCAGCTCGGGACAGGGTGTCCACGAGCAGTACTTC
CDR3: CASSSGQGVHEQYF

J: TRBJ2-7
V: TRBV7-2
size: -
D: -
DNA: TGTGCCAGCAGCTCCTACATGGGGGAGCAGTACTTC
CDR3: CASSSYMGEQYF

J: TRBJ1-2
V: TRBV2
size: -
D: TRBD1
DNA: TGTGCCAGCAGTGAAGCCAAGGGGGCCTTCTATGGCTACACCTTC
CDR3: CASSEAKGAFYGYTF

J: TRBJ1-1
V: TRBV29-1
size: -
D: TRBD1
DNA: TGCAGCGTCGCCCGGGACAGGGCTGAAGCTTTCTTT
CDR3: CSVARDRAEAFF

J: TRBJ2-1
V: TRBV19
size: -
D: -
DNA: TGTGCCAGCGAGAAGGGGGACCCCTACAATGAGCAGTTCTTC
CDR3: CASEKGDPYNEQFF

J: TRBJ2-7
V: TRBV5-1
size: once
D: TRBD1
DNA: TGCGCCAGCAGTCACCGACAGGGTTCCCTCGGGGAGCAGTACTTC
CDR3: CASSHRQGSLGEQYF

J: TRBJ1-1
V: TRBV18
size: -
D: -
DNA: TGTGCCAGCTCCCACGCCCCCCTAGGCACTGAAGCTTTCTTT
CDR3: CASSHAPLGTEAFF

J: TRBJ2-1
V: TRBV6-5
size: -
D: -
DNA: TGTGCCAGCACCCCGGAAGGACTACAATACAATGAGCAGTTCTTC
CDR3: CASTPEGLQYNEQFF

J: TRBJ2-7
V: TRBV10-3
size: -
D: -
DNA: TGTGCCATCACCTCAGTCCATCAGGGGTCCTACGAGCAGTACTTC
CDR3: CAITSVHQGSYEQYF

J: TRBJ2-1
V: TRBV6-5
size: -
D: -
DNA: TGTGCCAGCAGTTACTCGGGAAACAATGAGCAGTTCTTC
CDR3: CASSYSGNNEQFF

J: TRBJ1-6
V: TRBV10-3
size: -
D: TRBD1
DNA: TGTGCCATCAGCGAGGGACAGCCTAATTCACCCCTCCACTTT
CDR3: CAISEGQPNSPLHF

J: TRBJ2-3
V: TRBV21-1
size: -
D: -
DNA: TGTGCCAGCAGCAAAGGGGGGACTAGCGGGAGTGTTCTCTGGGGTACGCAGTATTTT
CDR3: CASSKGGTSGSVLWGTQYF

J: TRBJ2-2
V: TRBV12-3/TRBV12-4
size: -
D: -
DNA: TGTGCCAGCAGTCCAGGGCACACCGGGGAGCTGTTTTTT
CDR3: CASSPGHTGELFF

J: TRBJ2-1
V: TRBV3-1/TRBV3-2
size: -
D: TRBD1
DNA: TGTGCCAGCAGCCAAGAAACAGGGGACTACAATGAGCAGTTCTTC
CDR3: CASSQETGDYNEQFF

J: TRBJ1-2
V: TRBV6-5
size: -
D: TRBD1
DNA: TGTGCCAGCAGCCCGGGACAGACCTATGGCTACACCTTC
CDR3: CASSPGQTYGYTF